The 13 T cell receptor beta chains below were found in one sample sequenced in a study of blood T cell repertoires in COVID-19. Repertoires were generated with immunoSEQ multiplex PCR, while TCRdb's copy carries only in-frame clones and drops some. The sample has about 320,000 clones; around 90% are singletons. Sequenced input: PBMCs or T cells enriched from blood (not recorded which). These receptors were collected from a man in his fifties or sixties who had recovered from COVID-19.

This chain joins TRBV28 and TRBJ1-2; 8 bases fit TRBD1. This CDR3 spans 15 amino acids. Germline CDR1 reads MDHEN; CDR2 reads SYDVKM. V lost 6 bases and J lost 4; bases outside the gene matches: 10. The CDR3 protein is CASRSTGAGGYGYTF. The CDR3 DNA sequence: TGTGCCAGCAGATCGACAGGGGCAGGGGGCTATGGCTACACCTTC.

This clone was detected a few times. The gene calls are TRBV5-4 and TRBJ1-2; no definite D call. Germline V CDR1 and CDR2: SGHNT, YYREEE (reference sequence). This CDR3 comprises 13 residues. With 5 bases removed from V and 2 bases from J, the gap between germline ends came to 10 bases. DNA of the CDR3: TGTGCCAGCAGGCCGGGTAGCAACTATGGCTACACCTTC. Translating gives CASRPGSNYGYTF.

The V call is TRBV2, the J call TRBJ2-3; no clear D gene. Germline V gene data show CDR1 as SNHLY and CDR2 as FYNNEI. V was cut by 5 bases and J by 4 bases, with 16 bases left in between. The CDR3 extends over 15 amino acids. The CDR3 spells CASSLSPPLSDTQYF. CDR3 nucleotides: TGTGCCAGCAGTTTATCTCCCCCCCTCTCAGATACGCAGTATTTT.

This clone was seen a single time. V gene TRBV27 combines with J gene TRBJ2-3; D possibly corresponds to TRBD2 (6 bases). This CDR3 is built from 16 residues. Germline CDR1 is MNHEY and CDR2 is SMNVEV (reference sequence). Trimming shortened V by 5 bases and J by 0 bases, and 15 bases separated the two germline ends. CDR3 in amino acids: CASSKGLRFSTDTQYF. CDR3 DNA sequence: TGTGCCAGCAGTAAGGGACTTCGTTTTAGCACAGATACGCAGTATTTT.

V is TRBV5-1 and J is TRBJ1-6, with 7 bases identical to TRBD1. Germline V gives CDR1 SGHRS, CDR2 YFSETQ. Trimming at V came to 4 bases and at J to 2 bases, leaving 3 bases not matched to a gene. The CDR3 has 15 residues. CDR3 bases: TGCGCCAGCAGCCCGGGGACAGCCTATAATTCACCCCTCCACTTT. Protein sequence: CASSPGTAYNSPLHF.

The chain uses TRBV3-1 (or the pseudogene TRBV3-2) and TRBJ1-2, with a possible D match to TRBD1 (6 bases). CDR1 and CDR2 (germline): LGHDT, YNNKEL (reference sequence). The germline V and J ends were trimmed by 5 bases and 4 bases, with 17 bases remaining between them. The CDR3 has 15 amino acids. CDR3 amino acids: CASSDVLQGSYGYTF. DNA of the CDR3: TGTGCCAGCAGCGACGTATTACAGGGAAGCTATGGCTACACCTTC.

This clone was found once. The rearrangement uses TRBV5-1 and TRBJ1-2; 7 nucleotides match TRBD1. Germline V gene sequence: CDR1 SGHRS, CDR2 YFSETQ. This CDR3 region has 15 residues. V dropped 0 bases and J dropped 2; count of bases not matched to a gene: 4. The CDR3 spells CASSLADRANYGYTF. The CDR3 coding sequence is TGCGCCAGCAGCTTGGCAGACAGGGCGAACTATGGCTACACCTTC.

This sequence joins TRBV7-9 and TRBJ1-4; 7 bases match TRBD1. Per the germline V gene, CDR1 is SEHNR and CDR2 is FQNEAQ (reference sequence). V lost 5 bases to trimming and J lost 7 bases; unmatched junction nucleotides: 10. The CDR3 covers 15 residues. The DNA for the CDR3 is TGTGCCAGCAGCCCAACGGAGGGGGCGCTTGAAAAACTGTTTTTT. It translates to CASSPTEGALEKLFF.

The chain has TRBV7-9 and TRBJ2-7; D gene unclear. The V gene lost 3 bases and the J gene lost 0 bases, with 12 bases spanning the gap. Germline CDR1 and CDR2: SEHNR and FQNEAQ (reference sequence). The length of the CDR3 is 15 residues. The DNA for the CDR3 is TGTGCCAGCAGCTTCGCCCCTCCGAGCTCCTACGAGCAGTACTTC. Translating it yields CASSFAPPSSYEQYF. Based on the CDR3 plus reference TRBV7-9 and TRBJ2-7, the full variable domain is DTGVSQNPRHKITKRGQNVTFRCDPISEHNRLYWYRQTLGQGPEFLTYFQNEAQLEKSRLLSDRFSAERPKGSFSTLEIQRTEQGDSAMYLCASSFAPPSSYEQYFGPGTRLTVT.

The chain carries TRBV18 and TRBJ2-5, with 9 bases lining up with TRBD1. The CDR3 runs to 16 residues. Germline V CDR1 and CDR2: KGHSH, LQKENI. The V gene end was trimmed by 4 bases and the J gene end by 4 bases; junction bases not matched to a gene: 10. The CDR3 nucleotides are TGTGCCAGCTCACGAAACTCGGGACAGGGTGGAGAGACCCAGTACTTC. This codes for CASSRNSGQGGETQYF.

This sequence joins TRBV14 and TRBJ1-2, with TRBD1 matching 8 bases. The trim removed 2 bases at V and 2 bases at J, leaving 1 base unmatched. Germline-derived CDR1 and CDR2 are SGHDN and FVKESK. The CDR3 has 14 residues. The CDR3 reads CASSQRTGNYGYTF. DNA of the CDR3: TGTGCCAGCAGCCAACGGACAGGGAACTATGGCTACACCTTC. The full variable domain, in which reference TRBV14 and TRBJ1-2 provide the parts outside the CDR3, is EAGVTQFPSHSVIEKGQTVTLRCDPISGHDNLYWYRRVMGKEIKFLLHFVKESKQDESGMPNNRFLAERTGGTYSTLKVQPAELEDSGVYFCASSQRTGNYGYTFGSGTRLTVV.

V gene TRBV15 combines with J gene TRBJ1-6; possibly TRBD1 for D (5 bases). The CDR3 loop spans 15 amino acids. V dropped 0 bases and J dropped 9 bases, with 12 bases sitting between them. The germline V gene has CDR1 LNHNV and CDR2 YYDKDF (reference sequence). The CDR3, as DNA: TGTGCCACCAGCAGAGATTCAGGGTTTGGTTCACCCCTCCACTTT. As protein: CATSRDSGFGSPLHF. The complete variable domain, with remaining parts taken from reference TRBV15 and TRBJ1-6, reads DAMVIQNPRYQVTQFGKPVTLSCSQTLNHNVMYWYQQKSSQAPKLLFHYYDKDFNNEADTPDNFQSRRPNTSFCFLDIRSPGLGDTAMYLCATSRDSGFGSPLHFGNGTRLTVT.

The chain recombines TRBV9 with TRBJ2-3; 9 nucleotides line up with TRBD2. V was clipped by 0 bases and J by 1 base; unmatched bases: 3. CDR3 length: 16 residues. Germline CDR1 reads SGDLS; CDR2 reads YYNGEE. The chain's CDR3 is CASSVGTSVRTDTQYF. CDR3 nucleotides: TGTGCCAGCAGCGTAGGGACTAGCGTACGCACAGATACGCAGTATTTT.